This T cell receptor (beta chain) is from a study of beta chain features in type 1 diabetes. One heparinised blood draw, averaging about 116 mL, came from each donor. Notes on this clone: Its antigen is not known.

As every portion of the isolated RNA was reverse transcribed, the sequencing read expressed TCRB transcripts. Sequencing was performed with immunoSEQ multiplex PCR; in TCRdb, only in-frame clones are kept and a portion is missing. The sample holds almost 350,000 clones; around 19% are singletons and the top ten take about 0.045%. Whole-study results and caveats: Researchers report that Type 1 diabetes patients had moderately but significantly shorter TCRB CDR3s across all four CD4+ subsets. The naive, central memory and Treg TCRB repertoires of patients appeared to be more similar to one another than those of healthy donors.

Trimming removed 6 bases from V and 8 bases from J; junction bases left unmatched: 6. There are 13 residues in the CDR3. Per germline, CDR1 SGHAT and CDR2 FQDESV (reference sequence). The chain uses TRBV11-1 and TRBJ2-1; 8 bases align to TRBD2. The material sequenced was naive CD4+ T cells from blood. This sequence originates from a woman under 30 in good health. The CDR3 region has the DNA TGTGCCAGCAGGATGGCGGGAGGCTATGAGCAGTTCTTC. The encoded protein is CASRMAGGYEQFF. The full variable domain, in which reference TRBV11-1 and TRBJ2-1 provide the parts outside the CDR3, is EAEVAQSPRYKITEKSQAVAFWCDPISGHATLYWYRQILGQGPELLVQFQDESVVDDSQLPKDRFSAERLKGVDSTLKIQPAELGDSAMYLCASRMAGGYEQFFGPGTRLTVL.